These T cell receptor beta chains were read from a single sample in a study of human T cells and chemical hapten exposure. TCRdb reprocessed the RACE reads with MiXCR, giving one entry per CDR3 protein. This table has around 380,000 distinct CDR3 sequences, over 5% appearing once. The sample was whole blood, taken in connection with sensitization to the hapten diphenylcyclopropenone (DPC). Receptors originate from a woman between 18 and 29 years old with alopecia areata. Some clones in this sample may be carry-over from other donors' samples. Each CDR3 is given without its conserved first and last residue. Some rows have no size entry. The others give once, few or many, or a class for an expanded clone.

>TRBJ1-1|TRBV7-7|many
ASSSRDGTEAF
>TRBJ2-5|TRBV3-1|.
ASSQGGYQETQY
>TRBJ2-3|TRBV5-1|.
ASSWNPTLSTDTQY
>TRBJ1-1|TRBV4-2|many
ASSQDGAGGDEAF
>TRBJ1-5|TRBV20-1|.
SASLGQGHQPQH
>TRBJ1-5|TRBV28|few
ASSPVLTGGNGNQPQH
>TRBJ1-2|TRBV6-5|few
ASSYSFAGGYGYT
>TRBJ2-3|TRBV14|.
TSSQDRSELDTQY
>TRBJ2-5|TRBV12-5|few
ASGLVLGYQETQY
>TRBJ2-2|TRBV20-1|few
SARGLAGGHSGELF